The 18 T cell receptor beta chains below come from one sample, sequenced in a study of T cell responses to AZD1222 COVID-19 vaccine. Generated by immunoSEQ multiplex PCR, the TCRdb table keeps only in-frame clones and is missing some. The profile shows 100,000 to 150,000 clones, 92% of them singletons. The input for sequencing was peripheral blood, taken 28 days after the second AZD1222 dose. These receptors were taken from an adult who received the AZD1222 COVID-19 vaccine.

V gene TRBV19 combines with J gene TRBJ2-2, with 7 bases aligning to TRBD1. Losses at the gene ends were 4 bases for V and 7 bases for J; bases not matched to a gene: 9. CDR3 length: 15 amino acids. Per the germline V gene, CDR1 is LNHDA and CDR2 is SQIVND (reference sequence). The CDR3 region is CASSTPTGRLGELFF. The CDR3 region has the DNA TGTGCCAGTAGTACCCCGACAGGGCGACTCGGGGAGCTGTTTTTT.

The table lists this clone with a count of one. The chain recombines TRBV7-9 with TRBJ1-2, with a tentative D call TRBD1 (5 bases). The CDR3 is 14 amino acids. The V end was cut by 5 bases, the J end by 5 bases, with 15 bases between. CDR1 SEHNR and CDR2 FQNEAQ come from the germline V gene (reference sequence). The CDR3 sequence: CASSPGGGFYGYTF. The CDR3, as DNA: TGTGCCAGCAGCCCCGGGGGAGGGTTTTATGGCTACACCTTC.

The V gene is TRBV30, the J gene TRBJ2-2; 7 bases line up with TRBD1. Trimming at V came to 1 base and at J to 5 bases, leaving 7 bases not matched to a gene. Germline CDR1 is GTSNPN and CDR2 is SVGIG (reference sequence). CDR3 size: 15 residues. The CDR3, as DNA: TGTGCCTGGAGTGGGCGGACAGGACAGACCGGGGAGCTGTTTTTT. Its protein product is CAWSGRTGQTGELFF.

The CDR3 bases are TGCGCCAGCAGCTTGGGGACAGGGGTAAACTATGGCTACACCTTC. As protein: CASSLGTGVNYGYTF. The chain couples TRBV5-1 to TRBJ1-2; TRBD1 agrees at 9 bases. Trimming took 0 bases from V and 2 from J; bases not matched to a gene: 2. Germline CDR1 is SGHRS and CDR2 is YFSETQ. The CDR3 has 15 residues.

This clone was found once. The V and J genes are TRBV5-5 and TRBJ1-5; D perhaps matches TRBD1 (5 bases). The CDR3 contains 15 residues. Trimming cost V 4 bases and J 4 bases, with 15 bases left between them. Per germline, CDR1 SGHKS and CDR2 YYEKEE (reference sequence). CDR3 in DNA: TGTGCCAGCAGCCCATGGGGGGGTAGTAATCAGCCCCAGCATTTT. This sequence encodes CASSPWGGSNQPQHF.

This clone was recorded once. Compared with germline, one end of the junction differs, possibly owing to a read error. This rearrangement joins TRBV5-1 to TRBJ2-5, with a tentative D call TRBD1 (7 bases). The CDR3 length is 16 residues. Germline assignment: CDR1 SGHRS and CDR2 YFSETQ. The CDR3 bases are TGCGCCAGCACCTTGGGACCAGGGGGGTACCAAGAGACCCAGTACTTC. Its protein product is CASTLGPGGYQETQYF.

The chain recombines TRBV7-2 with TRBJ2-3; 7 bases fit TRBD2. V shed 1 base, J shed 4 bases, and the junction held 8 bases outside the gene matches. Germline V gene data show CDR1 as SGHTA and CDR2 as FQGNSA. CDR3 length: 16 residues. The CDR3 region is CASSLGGRAVADTQYF. DNA for the CDR3: TGTGCCAGCAGCTTAGGAGGGAGGGCCGTTGCAGATACGCAGTATTTT.

Here the CDR3 DNA reads TGTGCTAGGGGGGACAATGAGCAGTTCTTC. Translated, it gives CARGDNEQFF. The genes are TRBV2 and TRBJ2-1; the D gene could be TRBD1 or TRBD2 (6 bases each). Per germline, CDR1 SNHLY and CDR2 FYNNEI. This CDR3 comprises 10 residues.

The gene calls are TRBV10-3 and TRBJ1-1; D is uncertain. The CDR3 length is 13 residues. V gave up 4 bases and J gave up 1 base, with 7 bases separating them. CDR1 and CDR2 (germline): ENHRY, SYGVKD. The CDR3 coding sequence is TGTGCCATCAGTGCAGACACGAACACTGAAGCTTTCTTT. Protein: CAISADTNTEAFF.

V usage is TRBV7-2 and J usage is TRBJ2-7; TRBD1 matches 7 bases. The CDR3 covers 16 residues. The V gene end was trimmed by 5 bases and the J gene end by 2 bases; junction bases not matched to a gene: 12. Looked up from germline, CDR1 is SGHTA and CDR2 is FQGNSA. The CDR3 coding sequence is TGTGCCAGCAGCCTACAGACCGGGACAGCCCCCTACGAGCAGTACTTC. Amino acids: CASSLQTGTAPYEQYF.

This chain connects TRBV9 to TRBJ2-7; 9 bases match TRBD1. The CDR3 extends over 13 amino acids. The J segment lost 7 bases and the V segment lost 4 bases, leaving 6 bases of the junction unmatched. From germline, CDR1 is SGDLS and CDR2 YYNGEE. CDR3 protein: CASSFGQGWEQYF. The CDR3 nucleotides read TGTGCCAGCAGCTTCGGACAGGGGTGGGAGCAGTACTTC.

The chain links TRBV4-2 to TRBJ1-4; possibly TRBD1 for D (5 bases). The CDR3 runs to 16 residues. Germline values: CDR1 LGHNA, CDR2 YNFKEQ. Deletions cut 0 bases from V and 8 bases from J, with 16 bases between. The CDR3 DNA is TGTGCCAGCAGCCAAGAGGGGGGAGGGAGTCGGGAAAAACTGTTTTTT. Its protein product is CASSQEGGGSREKLFF.

This rearrangement joins TRBV29-1 to TRBJ1-3; D gene ambiguous. Trimming cost V 7 bases and J 2 bases, with 6 bases left between them. Germline values: CDR1 SQVTM, CDR2 ANQGSEA. The CDR3 is 11 residues long. CDR3 protein: CSAGAGNTIYF. CDR3 DNA: TGCAGCGCTGGGGCTGGAAACACCATATATTTT.

The chain uses TRBV11-3 and TRBJ2-7, with D tentatively TRBD2 (7 bases). V was trimmed by 1 base and J by 3 bases, leaving 13 bases between them. Germline CDR1 SGHNT, CDR2 YENEEA. The CDR3 totals 15 residues. CDR3: CASSLVGGESYEQYF. The CDR3 DNA sequence: TGTGCCAGCAGCTTAGTAGGGGGGGAGAGCTACGAGCAGTACTTC.

The chain couples TRBV19 to TRBJ1-4; no clear D gene. CDR1 is LNHDA, CDR2 SQIVND, per germline (reference sequence). The CDR3 runs to 12 residues. The V gene lost 9 bases and the J gene lost 8 bases, with 13 bases spanning the gap. CDR3 in DNA: TGTGCCAGCACGGGGAGGGTCGAAAAACTGTTTTTT. Amino acid sequence: CASTGRVEKLFF.

The gene calls are TRBV21-1 and TRBJ1-2; the table assigns TRBD1, which was not confirmed against the DNA. TRBV21-1 counts as a pseudogene. The CDR3 has 15 residues. CDR3 coding DNA: TGTGCCAACCCATTTCTACGAGGGACAGGGGGTGGCTACACCTTC. Translation gives CANPFLRGTGGGYTF.

This clone was counted a single time. This rearrangement joins TRBV5-1 to TRBJ2-3; D gene unclear. This CDR3 spans 14 amino acids. V lost 4 bases and J lost 4, with 13 bases in between. Germline CDR1 is SGHRS and CDR2 is YFSETQ. CDR3 region: CASSPRREADTQYF. Written as DNA, the CDR3 is TGCGCCAGCAGCCCCCGTAGGGAAGCAGATACGCAGTATTTT. The whole variable domain, filled in from reference TRBV5-1 and TRBJ2-3, reads KAGVTQTPRYLIKTRGQQVTLSCSPISGHRSVSWYQQTPGQGLQFLFEYFSETQRNKGNFPGRFSGRQFSNSRSEMNVSTLELGDSALYLCASSPRREADTQYFGPGTRLTVL.

J is TRBJ1-6 and V is TRBV19; D is uncertain. This CDR3 contains 17 residues. Germline V gene sequence: CDR1 LNHDA, CDR2 SQIVND (reference sequence). V was shortened by 1 base and J by 0 bases, with 10 bases between the two germline ends. The CDR3 sequence is CASSIGASSSYNSPLHF. The CDR3 DNA follows: TGTGCCAGTAGTATAGGGGCTTCGAGCTCCTATAATTCACCCCTCCACTTT.